This passage covers 8 T cell receptor beta chains from one sample sequenced in a study of post-analysis software for immune sequencing data. Notes on the study in general: TRBV5-6, TRBV5-1 and TRBV20-1 were among four or five TRBV segments more frequent in patients than controls.

These receptors are not linked to any known antigen. Incorporated into the TCR beta cDNA libraries were unique molecular identifiers, which served to reduce PCR and sequencing biases. TCRdb re-called the PCR reads through MiXCR, storing one row per CDR3 protein. This table holds some 890,000 distinct CDR3 sequences, approximately 53% found once. The sample consisted of blood. Source of these receptors: a girl under 18 with multiple sclerosis.

This rearrangement joins TRBV11-2 to TRBJ1-1; D is undetermined. In germline, CDR1 is SGHAT, CDR2 FQNNGV. This CDR3 has 13 residues. V lost 5 bases, J lost 0 bases, and 7 bases lay in between. In nucleotides, the CDR3 is TGTGCCAGCAGCGCCAATTTGAACACTGAAGCTTTCTTT. It specifies CASSANLNTEAFF.

Here the CDR3 reads CASRTGGYTEAFF. The CDR3 nucleotides are TGTGCCAGCAGGACAGGGGGGTACACTGAAGCTTTCTTT. This chain uses TRBV27 with TRBJ1-1; TRBD1 matches at 9 bases. Germline CDR1 MNHEY, CDR2 SMNVEV (reference sequence). V lost 6 bases, J lost 3 bases, and 2 bases stayed unmatched. This CDR3 contains 13 residues.

This clonotype occurred a few times. This chain uses TRBV15 with TRBJ2-3; TRBD2 is a possible D gene (6 bases). Germline V gene lookup returns CDR1 LNHNV and CDR2 YYDKDF (reference sequence). Trimming shortened V by 3 bases and J by 6 bases, and 7 bases separated the two germline ends. The CDR3 covers 12 residues. The CDR3 DNA reads as TGTGCCACCAGCAGGGAGGGGGATACGCAGTATTTT. This translates into CATSREGDTQYF.

This clonotype was recorded a few times. The chain is built from TRBV29-1 and TRBJ1-2; 7 positions agree with TRBD1. Trimming cost V 4 bases and J 2 bases; bases outside gene matches: 13. The CDR3 spans 16 residues. The V gene's germline CDR1 is SQVTM and CDR2 ANQGSEA. The DNA of the CDR3 is TGCAGCGTTGTCCCTTATGGACAGGCGAAAAACTATGGCTACACCTTC. Amino acid sequence: CSVVPYGQAKNYGYTF.

The chain is built from TRBV29-1 and TRBJ2-7; D uncertain. Trimming shortened V by 0 bases and J by 6 bases, and 21 bases separated the two germline ends. CDR1 SQVTM and CDR2 ANQGSEA come from the germline V gene. The CDR3 extends over 16 amino acids. CDR3 residues: CSVEDRQGWGLGEQYF. DNA of the CDR3: TGCAGCGTTGAAGATCGACAAGGGTGGGGTTTGGGCGAGCAGTACTTC.

The gene calls are TRBV12-5 and TRBJ1-2; no definite D call. The CDR3 spans 14 residues. V lost 3 bases, J lost 0 bases, and 8 bases lay in between. Germline CDR1 LGHNT, CDR2 FRNRAP. The CDR3 coding sequence is TGTGCTAGTGGTTTCGGCACCGCTAACTATGGCTACACCTTC. It yields the protein CASGFGTANYGYTF.

The V and J genes are TRBV29-1 and TRBJ2-3; D gene ambiguous. V lost 5 bases and J lost 0, with 6 bases in between. From germline, CDR1 is SQVTM and CDR2 ANQGSEA. The CDR3 has 12 amino acids. The CDR3 nucleotides read TGCAGCGTTTTTTGGAGCACAGATACGCAGTATTTT. Encoded protein: CSVFWSTDTQYF.

As for this clonotype: At one boundary the junction diverges from the germline segment, which might be a read error. The rearrangement links TRBV4-1 to TRBJ1-2; the D is unclear. The CDR3 has 15 residues. In germline, CDR1 is MGHRA, CDR2 YSYEKL. Here the CDR3 reads CASSQDPTGNYGYTF. DNA of the CDR3: TGTGCCAGCAGCCAAGATCCTACTGGCAACTATGGCTACACCTTC.